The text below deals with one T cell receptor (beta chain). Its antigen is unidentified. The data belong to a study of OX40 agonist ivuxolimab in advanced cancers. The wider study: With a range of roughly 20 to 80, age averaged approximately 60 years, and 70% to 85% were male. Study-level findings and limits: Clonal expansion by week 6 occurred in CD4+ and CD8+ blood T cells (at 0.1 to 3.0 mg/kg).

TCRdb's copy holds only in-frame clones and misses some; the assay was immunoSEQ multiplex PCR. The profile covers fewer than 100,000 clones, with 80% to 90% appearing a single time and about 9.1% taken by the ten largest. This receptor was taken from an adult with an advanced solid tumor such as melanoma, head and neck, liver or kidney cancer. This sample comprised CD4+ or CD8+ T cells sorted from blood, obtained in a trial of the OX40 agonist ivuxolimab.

CDR3 coding DNA: TGTGCAAGTCGCTCCAAGACTAGCGGGGGGACCCAAGAGACCCAGTACTTC. This encodes CASRSKTSGGTQETQYF. This chain links TRBV12-2 with TRBJ2-5; the table's TRBD2 call for D was not verified on the DNA. TRBV12-2 is a pseudogene segment. This CDR3 comprises 17 residues.